The 23 T cell receptor beta chains below all came from one sample that was sequenced in a study of blood T cell repertoires in COVID-19 (dated by TCRdb to 2018 to 2020). Libraries came from the immunoSEQ multiplex PCR assay. TCRdb took over this immuneACCESS table, retaining in-frame rearrangements with V and J assigned. Such tables are incomplete; in checked studies, under half of the missing clones stem from an unresolved V gene, and the remainder is unexplained. Counted in this sample were some 150,000 clones; roughly 87% of them appeared once. The ten largest clones add up to roughly 4.5% of the sample. Sequencing used peripheral blood. Source of these receptors: a woman aged 60-75 years with active or convalescent COVID-19.

The chain combines TRBV3-1 (or the pseudogene TRBV3-2) with TRBJ2-3; 9 bases are a match to TRBD2. The CDR3 consists of 15 residues. V gave up 1 base and J gave up 2 bases; unmatched junction bases: 1. Germline CDR1 and CDR2: LGHDT and YNNKEL (reference sequence). CDR3 residues: CASSQGGGATDTQYF. The CDR3 nucleotides read TGTGCCAGCAGCCAAGGCGGGGGGGCCACAGATACGCAGTATTTT.

The gene calls are TRBV13 and TRBJ1-3; TRBD1 matches at 9 bases. The CDR3 is 14 residues long. Germline lookup yields CDR1 PRHDT and CDR2 FYEKMQ (reference sequence). The J segment lost 8 bases and the V segment lost 3 bases, leaving 5 bases of the junction unmatched. CDR3 region: CASSLGDRAHTIYF. The CDR3 nucleotides read TGTGCCAGCAGCTTGGGGGACAGGGCCCACACCATATATTTT.

The chain recombines TRBV9 with TRBJ1-3; possibly TRBD1 for D (6 bases). Germline CDR1 reads SGDLS; CDR2 reads YYNGEE. The CDR3 runs to 18 residues. Trimming shortened V by 4 bases and J by 2 bases, and 22 bases separated the two germline ends. The CDR3 DNA reads TGTGCCAGCAGCTCCTATTTTGGGGGCCTCTCTGCTGGAAACACCATATATTTT. The encoded protein is CASSSYFGGLSAGNTIYF.

This clone was seen just once. This rearrangement joins TRBV7-9 to TRBJ2-1; TRBD2 agrees at 9 bases. The junction had 2 bases not matched to a gene; V was cut back by 1 base and J by 4 bases. The germline V gene encodes CDR1 SEHNR and CDR2 FQNEAQ (reference sequence). CDR3 length equals 15 residues. The CDR3 here is CASSLGSGGYNEQFF. CDR3 coding DNA: TGTGCCAGCAGCTTAGGGAGCGGGGGGTACAATGAGCAGTTCTTC.

The rearrangement uses TRBV18 and TRBJ1-5, with D perhaps TRBD1 (5 bases). Germline CDR1 is KGHSH and CDR2 is LQKENI. Trimming stripped 3 bases from V and 3 bases from J, with 9 bases between. The CDR3 is made up of 14 amino acids. CDR3: CASSPDTPNQPQHF. CDR3 bases: TGTGCCAGCTCACCGGACACTCCCAATCAGCCCCAGCATTTT.

The gene calls are TRBV13 and TRBJ1-1; D possibly corresponds to TRBD1 (6 bases). This CDR3 region has 13 residues. The V gene lost 5 bases and the J gene lost 4 bases, with 11 bases spanning the gap. The V gene's germline CDR1 is PRHDT and CDR2 FYEKMQ (reference sequence). The CDR3 region has the DNA TGTGCCAGCAGCACGACAGGCCGCACTGAAGCTTTCTTT. It yields the protein CASSTTGRTEAFF. The whole variable domain, filled in from reference TRBV13 and TRBJ1-1, reads AAGVIQSPRHLIKEKRETATLKCYPIPRHDTVYWYQQGPGQDPQFLISFYEKMQSDKGSIPDRFSAQQFSDYHSELNMSSLELGDSALYFCASSTTGRTEAFFGQGTRLTVV.

V is TRBV7-9 and J is TRBJ2-7; a weak D match, TRBD2 (7 bases). Trimming removed 3 bases from V and 5 bases from J, with 17 bases in between. The germline V gene has CDR1 SEHNR and CDR2 FQNEAQ (reference sequence). This CDR3 comprises 15 residues. The CDR3 DNA follows: TGTGCCAGCAGCTTCCGGGGGGCGGAAGGCGACGAGCAGTACTTC. It translates to CASSFRGAEGDEQYF.

This sequence joins TRBV5-4 and TRBJ2-7, with 12 bases that match TRBD1. Germline V gene lookup returns CDR1 SGHNT and CDR2 YYREEE (reference sequence). V lost 3 bases and J lost 1; bases outside the gene matches: 2. The CDR3 runs 15 residues. The CDR3 loop reads CASSWDRGPSYEQYF. The CDR3, as DNA: TGTGCCAGCAGCTGGGACAGGGGGCCTTCCTACGAGCAGTACTTC. Drawing the rest from reference TRBV5-4 and TRBJ2-7, the complete variable domain is ETGVTQSPTHLIKTRGQQVTLRCSSQSGHNTVSWYQQALGQGPQFIFQYYREEENGRGNFPPRFSGLQFPNYSSELNVNALELDDSALYLCASSWDRGPSYEQYFGPGTRLTVT.

The rearrangement uses TRBV2 and TRBJ2-2; D unclear. Germline V lookup: CDR1 SNHLY, CDR2 FYNNEI. The CDR3 is 15 amino acids. V lost 7 bases and J 4 bases, leaving 16 bases between the germline ends. CDR3 protein: CASTVTGPSTGELFF. CDR3 in DNA: TGTGCCAGCACGGTAACGGGTCCCTCCACCGGGGAGCTGTTTTTT.

This rearrangement joins TRBV6-5 to TRBJ1-6; 8 bases match TRBD1. Germline V gives CDR1 MNHEY, CDR2 SVGAGI. This CDR3 has 15 residues. The junction had 9 bases not matched to a gene; V was cut back by 7 bases and J by 7 bases. This CDR3 reads CASILLQGGNSPLHF. In nucleotides, the CDR3 is TGTGCCAGCATCCTTCTACAGGGGGGAAATTCACCCCTCCACTTT.

The chain carries TRBV19 and TRBJ1-1; 9 positions match TRBD1. The CDR3 sequence is 18 residues long. V was pared by 6 bases and J by 0 bases, with 14 bases of the junction left unmatched. CDR1 and CDR2 from the germline V gene are LNHDA and SQIVND (reference sequence). CDR3 in DNA: TGTGCCAGTAGGCCCGCGGACAGGGGATGGAGAATGAACACTGAAGCTTTCTTT. Protein: CASRPADRGWRMNTEAFF.

This clone appeared once. Sequence at one end of the junction differs from germline and may be a read error. The CDR3 coding sequence is TGTGCCAGCAGTGAGGGAGGGAGCGGCTGCAGCTTC. Its protein product is CASSEGGSGCSF. V usage is TRBV6-1 and J usage is TRBJ1-2; no clear D. Germline lookup yields CDR1 MNHNS and CDR2 SASEGT. The CDR3 runs to 12 residues.

The J gene is TRBJ2-5, the V gene TRBV3-1 (or the pseudogene TRBV3-2); 8 bases are a match to TRBD2. Unmatched junction bases numbered 12, after V lost 0 bases and J lost 6 bases. Germline values: CDR1 LGHDT, CDR2 YNNKEL (reference sequence). The CDR3 extends over 17 amino acids. CDR3 protein: CASSQDGSGGPPQTQYF. As DNA, the CDR3 is TGTGCCAGCAGCCAAGACGGGTCGGGGGGGCCCCCGCAGACCCAGTACTTC.

The J gene is TRBJ1-5, the V gene TRBV12-3 or TRBV12-4; perhaps TRBD1 as D (5 bases). This CDR3 has 11 amino acids. Trimming shortened V by 5 bases and J by 13 bases, and 12 bases separated the two germline ends. The CDR3 DNA is TGTGCCAGCAGTACAGGACGTCGGCAGCATTTT. The encoded protein is CASSTGRRQHF.

The rearrangement joins TRBV4-3 to TRBJ2-3, with D possibly TRBD2 on 5 matching bases. Looked up from germline, CDR1 is LGHNA and CDR2 is YSLEER. The CDR3 length is 14 residues. V was pared by 0 bases and J by 8 bases, with 12 bases between. In nucleotides, the CDR3 is TGCGCCAGCAGCCAAGATGAGGCCAGCGGTACGCAGTATTTT. Residues: CASSQDEASGTQYF.

On this clone itself: The same CDR3 arises from other DNA sequences in this sample as well. V is TRBV6-5 and J is TRBJ1-1, with 7 bases identical to TRBD1. Trimming at V came to 5 bases and at J to 5 bases, leaving 5 bases not matched to a gene. Germline loops: CDR1 MNHEY, CDR2 SVGAGI. CDR3 size: 13 residues. CDR3: CASSRQGRTEAFF. CDR3 DNA sequence: TGTGCCAGCAGTCGACAGGGAAGAACTGAAGCTTTCTTT.

This chain uses TRBV6-5 with TRBJ2-7; 8 positions agree with TRBD1. The CDR3 spans 14 residues. J gave up 4 bases and V 5 bases, and 7 bases lay outside the gene matches. CDR1 and CDR2 from the germline V gene are MNHEY and SVGAGI. The CDR3 DNA reads TGTGCCAGCAGTAGTGACAGGGGCGGGTACGAGCAGTACTTC. Translation gives CASSSDRGGYEQYF.

This rearrangement joins TRBV19 to TRBJ1-6, with TRBD1 matching over 9 bases. J was trimmed by 4 bases and V by 6 bases; bases with no gene match: 4. The CDR3 spans 15 residues. CDR1 is LNHDA and CDR2 is SQIVND in the germline V gene (reference sequence). In DNA form, the CDR3 reads TGTGCCAGTAGCGCGACAGGGGGATATAATTCACCCCTCCACTTT. Translation: CASSATGGYNSPLHF.

The V call is TRBV7-6, the J call TRBJ1-3; perhaps TRBD1 as D (6 bases). Looked up from germline, CDR1 is SGHVS and CDR2 is FNYEAQ. Trimming removed 5 bases from V and 1 base from J, with 12 bases in between. CDR3 length equals 15 residues. CDR3 amino acids: CASSTPGESGNTIYF. The CDR3, as DNA: TGTGCCAGCAGCACGCCAGGGGAATCTGGAAACACCATATATTTT.

The chain carries TRBV18 and TRBJ1-4, with 9 bases matching TRBD1. CDR1 and CDR2 (germline): KGHSH, LQKENI. CDR3 length: 16 amino acids. The V gene end was trimmed by 4 bases and the J gene end by 6 bases; junction bases not matched to a gene: 9. The CDR3 is CASSRAPGQGDEKLFF. Written as DNA, the CDR3 is TGTGCCAGCTCACGGGCGCCGGGACAGGGAGATGAAAAACTGTTTTTT. Full variable domain (rest looked up from reference TRBV18 and TRBJ1-4): NAGVMQNPRHLVRRRGQEARLRCSPMKGHSHVYWYRQLPEEGLKFMVYLQKENIIDESGMPKERFSAEFPKEGPSILRIQQVVRGDSAAYFCASSRAPGQGDEKLFFGSGTQLSVL.

This chain links TRBV9 with TRBJ2-5; 10 positions match TRBD2. V was pared by 1 base and J by 5 bases, with 5 bases of the junction left unmatched. Germline V gene lookup returns CDR1 SGDLS and CDR2 YYNGEE. CDR3 size: 15 residues. In nucleotides, the CDR3 is TGTGCCAGCAGCGTAATAAGCGGGGGGGATGAGACCCAGTACTTC. Translation gives CASSVISGGDETQYF.

The gene calls are TRBV4-3 and TRBJ1-6; 7 bases map to TRBD1. The CDR3 length is 16 residues. Germline V gene sequence: CDR1 LGHNA, CDR2 YSLEER. V was pared by 0 bases and J by 7 bases, with 6 bases of the junction left unmatched. CDR3 sequence (DNA): TGCGCCAGCAGCCAAGATCAGGGGGAAACGAATTCACCCCTCCACTTT. It yields the protein CASSQDQGETNSPLHF.

The chain is built from TRBV6-2 or TRBV6-3 and TRBJ1-3; D might be TRBD1 (5 bases). The CDR3 covers 16 residues. V lost 0 bases and J 2 bases, leaving 11 bases between the germline ends. Germline lookup yields CDR1 MNHEY and CDR2 SVGEGT. The DNA for the CDR3 is TGTGCCAGCAGTTACTCGCCAACAGGCCCTGGAAACACCATATATTTT. As protein: CASSYSPTGPGNTIYF.